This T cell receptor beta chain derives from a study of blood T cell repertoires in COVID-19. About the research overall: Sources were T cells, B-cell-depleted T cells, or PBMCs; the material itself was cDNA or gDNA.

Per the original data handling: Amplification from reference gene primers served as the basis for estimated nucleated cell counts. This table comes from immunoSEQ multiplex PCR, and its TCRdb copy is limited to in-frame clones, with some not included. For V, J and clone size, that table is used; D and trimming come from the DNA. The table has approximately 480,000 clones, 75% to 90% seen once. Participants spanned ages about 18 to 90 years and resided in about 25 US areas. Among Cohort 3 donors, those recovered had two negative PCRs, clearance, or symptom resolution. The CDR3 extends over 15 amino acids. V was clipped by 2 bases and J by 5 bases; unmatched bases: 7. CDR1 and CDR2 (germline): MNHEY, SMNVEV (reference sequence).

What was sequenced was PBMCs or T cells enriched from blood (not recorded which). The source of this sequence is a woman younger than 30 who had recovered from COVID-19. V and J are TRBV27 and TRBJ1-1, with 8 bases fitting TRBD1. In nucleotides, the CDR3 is TGTGCCAGCAGTTTAGTCTCGACAGGGGAGACTGAAGCTTTCTTT. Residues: CASSLVSTGETEAFF.